This T cell receptor (beta chain) came from a study of cytomegalovirus exposure and HLA in healthy donors. The donors were part of the approximately 120-subject validation cohort, which stood apart from the roughly 670-subject first cohort. General observations from the study: Reports described diagnosis of cytomegalovirus status by the classifier as highly specific and sensitive. Fewer than 200 TCR beta chains were listed as cytomegalovirus-associated.

Details on this clone: Its antigen is still unknown.

Deletions cut 0 bases from V and 0 bases from J, with 9 bases between. The CDR3 is 15 residues long. Germline V gene data show CDR1 as SGHRS and CDR2 as YFSETQ. Libraries were prepared by immunoSEQ multiplex PCR; TCRdb keeps only in-frame clonotypes and omits some of them. The table records roughly 170,000 clones, about four fifths of them present only once. The chain combines TRBV5-1 with TRBJ1-1, with D hard to call. The sequenced material came from PBMCs. The receptor's source is a woman in her late teens or twenties in good health and CMV-seropositive. The CDR3 nucleotides are TGCGCCAGCAGCTTGGATCCCCCCATGAACACTGAAGCTTTCTTT. It codes for CASSLDPPMNTEAFF.